The rows below give T cell receptor beta chains drawn from one sample of a study of T cell repertoires in cytomegalovirus infection. Using its own MiXCR run on the reads, TCRdb lists one record per CDR3 protein. In the table there are 150,000 to 200,000 distinct CDR3 sequences, approximately 18% of which are singletons. Sequencing input: CD8+ T cells from PBMCs. Receptors originate from a human donor in good health (CMV status not recorded). Some clones in this sample may be carry-over from other donors' samples. Each CDR3 is given with its conserved first and last residue. A D gene is named only where the DNA matches it firmly. The size of a clone is reported for some rows only, either as once, few or many, or as a class for expanded clones.

15 | few | TRBD2 | TRBJ2-5 | TRBV2 | TGTGCCGAGCGGGGAAGCGGGGGGGCTGAAGAGACCCAGTACTTC | CAERGSGGAEETQYF
14 | . | . | TRBJ1-2 | TRBV4-1 | TGCGCCAGCAGCCAAGGCCAGGCCTCCTATGGCTACACCTTC | CASSQGQASYGYTF
15 | few | . | TRBJ1-2 | TRBV15 | TGTGCCACCAGCAGAGATTTGAACGGGGCGGATGGCTACACCTTC | CATSRDLNGADGYTF
13 | . | . | TRBJ1-1 | TRBV7-9 | TGTGCCAGCAGCTCCTCCTTCCCAAATCCGGCTTTCTTT | CASSSSFPNPAFF
14 | few | TRBD2 | TRBJ2-2 | TRBV6-5 | TGTGCCAGCAGTTACTCGGAGGGAGGGGGGGAGCTGTTTTTT | CASSYSEGGGELFF
16 | . | TRBD2 | TRBJ2-3 | TRBV7-2 | TGTGCCAGCAGCTTATTCCAGCGGGGAAGCACAGATACGCAGTATTTT | CASSLFQRGSTDTQYF
14 | . | . | TRBJ1-4 | TRBV7-9 | TGTGCCAGCAGCTTAGAAGCAGGGAATGAAAAACTGTTTTTT | CASSLEAGNEKLFF
14 | . | . | TRBJ2-7 | TRBV7-6 | TGTGCCAGCAGCTTAGCGGGGCCTCACTACGAGCAGTACTTC | CASSLAGPHYEQYF
15 | . | . | TRBJ2-7 | TRBV29-1 | TGCAGCGTTTCAGTCGACAGGGAGGTCGGCTACGAGCAGTACTTC | CSVSVDREVGYEQYF
11 | few | . | TRBJ1-1 | TRBV29-1 | TGCAGCGTTAGGGGGAACACTGAAGCTTTCTTT | CSVRGNTEAFF
14 | . | TRBD1 | TRBJ1-5 | TRBV28 | TGTGCCAGCTACAGGGGTTATAGCAATCAGCCCCAGCATTTT | CASYRGYSNQPQHF
15 | once | . | TRBJ1-2 | TRBV28 | TGTGCCAGCAGTCGTACGCTAGACAGAGTAGATGGCTACACCTTC | CASSRTLDRVDGYTF
16 | few | TRBD1 | TRBJ2-2 | TRBV24-1 | TGTGCCACCAGTGATGGGACAGGGCCGAACACCGGGGAGCTGTTTTTT | CATSDGTGPNTGELFF
11 | . | . | TRBJ1-1 | TRBV7-4 | TGTGCCAGCAGCCGGAGGGGAAATGCTTTCTTT | CASSRRGNAFF
19 | many | TRBD1 | TRBJ1-1 | TRBV28 | TGTGCCAGCAGTTCTTTTATAGTGGACAGGGGCAGAATGAACACTGAAGCTTTCTTT | CASSSFIVDRGRMNTEAFF
14 | . | . | TRBJ1-5 | TRBV6-1 | TGTGCCAGCAGTACCTCCACAGAGGCACAGCCCCAGCATTTT | CASSTSTEAQPQHF
14 | . | . | TRBJ1-1 | TRBV7-9 | TGTGCCAGCAGCTTGGCTGGGGGCCGCACTGAAGCTTTCTTT | CASSLAGGRTEAFF
17 | . | TRBD1 | TRBJ1-6 | TRBV28 | TGTGCCAGCAGGCCTTTGATTACCGGGACAGCCGCTGTAACCCTCCACTTT | CASRPLITGTAAVTLHF
14 | . | . | TRBJ1-5 | TRBV29-1 | TGCAGCGTTTTGACAGGAGGCAGCAATCAGCCCCAGCATTTT | CSVLTGGSNQPQHF
17 | . | . | TRBJ2-3 | TRBV6-6 | TGTGCCAGCAGTTACCAGGTAGAACCTCAAAGCACAGATACGCAGTATTTT | CASSYQVEPQSTDTQYF
14 | few | . | TRBJ2-7 | TRBV29-1 | TGCAGCGTTCGAGACATCCGTGGGGCCTACGAGCAGTACTTC | CSVRDIRGAYEQYF
17 | . | . | TRBJ2-5 | TRBV6-2/TRBV6-3 | TGTGCCAGCAGTTTCTCTTACCCGCCACTAACGTCGGAGACCCAGTACTTC | CASSFSYPPLTSETQYF
17 | . | . | TRBJ1-5 | TRBV27 | TGTGCCAGCAGTGTCGGGGGCACCGGTCTGAGCAATCAGCCCCAGCATTTT | CASSVGGTGLSNQPQHF
11 | few | . | TRBJ1-1 | TRBV7-2 | TGTGCCAGCAGCTTAAGGGGAGAAGCTTTCTTT | CASSLRGEAFF
14 | . | . | TRBJ1-4 | TRBV6-8 | TGTGCCAGCAGTTACAAAAGGACTAATGAAAAACTGTTTTTT | CASSYKRTNEKLFF
14 | . | . | TRBJ2-1 | TRBV12-3/TRBV12-4 | TGTGCCAGCAGTTTGGGGGGACCCTACAATGAGCAGTTCTTC | CASSLGGPYNEQFF
15 | . | . | TRBJ2-7 | TRBV29-1 | TGCAGCGTTCCTTCTTGGAGGGGCGGCTCCTACGAGCAGTACTTC | CSVPSWRGGSYEQYF
13 | few | . | TRBJ1-1 | TRBV7-9 | TGTGCCAGCAGGGCTCAAGGGAACACTGAAGCTTTCTTT | CASRAQGNTEAFF
16 | . | . | TRBJ2-3 | TRBV6-5 | TGTGCCAGCAGTTACTCGATACAGCCAGACACAGATACGCAGTATTTT | CASSYSIQPDTDTQYF